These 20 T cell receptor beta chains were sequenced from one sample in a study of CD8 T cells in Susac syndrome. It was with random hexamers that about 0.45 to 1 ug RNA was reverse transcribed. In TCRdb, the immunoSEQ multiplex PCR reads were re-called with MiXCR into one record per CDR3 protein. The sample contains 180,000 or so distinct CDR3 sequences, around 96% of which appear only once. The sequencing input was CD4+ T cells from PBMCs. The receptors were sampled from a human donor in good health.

The CDR3 loop reads CATSMDRVGANVLTF. CDR3 in DNA: TGTGCCACCAGCATGGACAGGGTCGGGGCCAACGTCCTGACTTTC. V gene TRBV15 combines with J gene TRBJ2-6; 8 positions match TRBD1. The germline CDR1 and CDR2 sequences are LNHNV and YYDKDF (reference sequence). Unmatched junction bases numbered 3, after V lost 4 bases and J lost 4 bases. The CDR3 has 15 amino acids. Full variable domain (outside the CDR3, taken from reference TRBV15 and TRBJ2-6): DAMVIQNPRYQVTQFGKPVTLSCSQTLNHNVMYWYQQKSSQAPKLLFHYYDKDFNNEADTPDNFQSRRPNTSFCFLDIRSPGLGDTAMYLCATSMDRVGANVLTFGAGSRLTVL.

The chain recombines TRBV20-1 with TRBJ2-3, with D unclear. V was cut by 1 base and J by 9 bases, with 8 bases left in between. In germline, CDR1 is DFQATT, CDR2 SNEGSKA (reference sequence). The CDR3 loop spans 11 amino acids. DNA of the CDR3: TGCAGTGCTAGAGCCCGGGCGACGCAGTATTTT. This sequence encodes CSARARATQYF.

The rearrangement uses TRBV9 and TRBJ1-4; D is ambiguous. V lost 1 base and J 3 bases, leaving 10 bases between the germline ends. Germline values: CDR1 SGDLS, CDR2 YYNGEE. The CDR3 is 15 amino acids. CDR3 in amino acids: CASSVSSTSNEKLFF. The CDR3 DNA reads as TGTGCCAGCAGCGTATCATCGACCTCTAATGAAAAACTGTTTTTT.

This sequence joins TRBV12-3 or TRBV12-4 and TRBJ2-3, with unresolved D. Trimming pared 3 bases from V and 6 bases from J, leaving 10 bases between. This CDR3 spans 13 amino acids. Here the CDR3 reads CASSFSVPDTQYF. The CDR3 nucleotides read TGTGCCAGCAGTTTTTCTGTACCGGATACGCAGTATTTT.

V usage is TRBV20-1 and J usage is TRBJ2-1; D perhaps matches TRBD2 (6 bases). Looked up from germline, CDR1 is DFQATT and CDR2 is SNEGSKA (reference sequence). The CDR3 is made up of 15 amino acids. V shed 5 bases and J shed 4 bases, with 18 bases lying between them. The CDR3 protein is CSAPHDKRAYNEQFF. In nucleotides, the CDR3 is TGCAGTGCTCCACACGACAAGCGGGCTTACAATGAGCAGTTCTTC.

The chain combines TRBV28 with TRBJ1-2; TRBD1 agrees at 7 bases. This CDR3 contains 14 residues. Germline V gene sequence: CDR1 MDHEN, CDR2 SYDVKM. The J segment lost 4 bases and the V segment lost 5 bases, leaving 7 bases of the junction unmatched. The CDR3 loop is CASSIGGQTYGYTF. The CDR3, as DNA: TGTGCCAGCAGTATAGGGGGACAGACCTATGGCTACACCTTC.

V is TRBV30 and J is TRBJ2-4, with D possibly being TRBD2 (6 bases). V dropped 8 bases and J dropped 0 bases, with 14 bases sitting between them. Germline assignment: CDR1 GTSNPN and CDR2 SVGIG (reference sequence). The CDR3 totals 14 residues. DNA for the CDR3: TGTGCCGGGGAGTTCGGGGGAGCCAAAAACATTCAGTACTTC. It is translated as CAGEFGGAKNIQYF.

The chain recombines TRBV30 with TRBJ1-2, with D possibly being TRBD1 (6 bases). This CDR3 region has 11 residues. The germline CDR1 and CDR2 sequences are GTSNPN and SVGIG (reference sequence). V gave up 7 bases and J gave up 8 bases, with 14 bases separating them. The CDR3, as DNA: TGTGCCTACTCGGACAGAGGGGGCTACACCTTC. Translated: CAYSDRGGYTF.

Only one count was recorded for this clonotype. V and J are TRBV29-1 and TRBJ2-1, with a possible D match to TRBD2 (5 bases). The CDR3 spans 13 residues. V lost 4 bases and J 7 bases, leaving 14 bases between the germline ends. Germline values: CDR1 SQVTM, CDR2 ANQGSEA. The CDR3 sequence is CSVATLAANEQFF. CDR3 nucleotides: TGCAGCGTTGCTACCCTAGCAGCTAATGAGCAGTTCTTC.

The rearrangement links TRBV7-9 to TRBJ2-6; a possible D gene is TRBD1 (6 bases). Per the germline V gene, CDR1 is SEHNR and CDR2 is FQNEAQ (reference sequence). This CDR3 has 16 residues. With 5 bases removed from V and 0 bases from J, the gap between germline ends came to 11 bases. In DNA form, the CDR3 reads TGTGCCAGCAGCCTGACAGGCCACTCTGGGGCCAACGTCCTGACTTTC. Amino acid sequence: CASSLTGHSGANVLTF.

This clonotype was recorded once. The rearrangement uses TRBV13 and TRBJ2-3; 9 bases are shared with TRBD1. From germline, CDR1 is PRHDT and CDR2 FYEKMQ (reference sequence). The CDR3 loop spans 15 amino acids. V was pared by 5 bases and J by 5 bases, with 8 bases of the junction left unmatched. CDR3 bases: TGTGCCAGCAGCGGAAGGGACAGGGTGAGAGATACGCAGTATTTT. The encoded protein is CASSGRDRVRDTQYF.

The CDR3 is CASSISRDTEAFF. The CDR3 bases are TGTGCCAGTAGTATCTCGAGGGACACTGAAGCTTTCTTT. This chain connects TRBV19 to TRBJ1-1; D is uncertain. The germline V gene has CDR1 LNHDA and CDR2 SQIVND (reference sequence). The CDR3 sequence is 13 residues long. The germline V and J ends were trimmed by 3 bases and 3 bases, with 8 bases remaining between them.

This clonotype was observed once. CDR3 loop: CSTRDRDNSGANVLTF. The CDR3 region has the DNA TGCAGCACCCGGGACAGGGATAACTCTGGGGCCAACGTCCTGACTTTC. The chain links TRBV29-1 to TRBJ2-6, with 9 bases that match TRBD1. Germline CDR1 reads SQVTM; CDR2 reads ANQGSEA. This CDR3 is built from 16 residues. Losses at the gene ends were 8 bases for V and 0 bases for J; bases not matched to a gene: 8.

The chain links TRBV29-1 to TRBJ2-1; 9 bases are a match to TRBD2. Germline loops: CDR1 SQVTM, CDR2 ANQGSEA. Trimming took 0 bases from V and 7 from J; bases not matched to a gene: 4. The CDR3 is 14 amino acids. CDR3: CSVEETSGHNEQFF. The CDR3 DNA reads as TGCAGCGTTGAAGAAACTAGCGGGCATAATGAGCAGTTCTTC.

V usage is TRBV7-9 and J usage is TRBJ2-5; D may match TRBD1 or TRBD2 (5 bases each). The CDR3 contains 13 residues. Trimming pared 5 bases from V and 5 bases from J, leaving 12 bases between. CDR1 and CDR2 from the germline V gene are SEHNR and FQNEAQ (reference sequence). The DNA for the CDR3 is TGTGCCAGCAGCCATGGGGGATCCGAGACCCAGTACTTC. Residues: CASSHGGSETQYF.

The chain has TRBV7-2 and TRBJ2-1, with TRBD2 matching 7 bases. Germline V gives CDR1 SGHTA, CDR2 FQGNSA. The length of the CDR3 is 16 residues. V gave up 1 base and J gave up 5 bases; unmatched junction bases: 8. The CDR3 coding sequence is TGTGCCAGCAGCTTAGAGCGGGACCCTACTGACAATGAGCAGTTCTTC. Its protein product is CASSLERDPTDNEQFF.

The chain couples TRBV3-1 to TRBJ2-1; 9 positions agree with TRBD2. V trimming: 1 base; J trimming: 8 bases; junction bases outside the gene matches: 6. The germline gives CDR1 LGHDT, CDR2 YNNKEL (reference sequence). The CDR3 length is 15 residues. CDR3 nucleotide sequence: TGTGCCAGCAGCCAAGGTCTAGCGGGAAGAGATGAGCAGTTCTTC. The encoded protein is CASSQGLAGRDEQFF.

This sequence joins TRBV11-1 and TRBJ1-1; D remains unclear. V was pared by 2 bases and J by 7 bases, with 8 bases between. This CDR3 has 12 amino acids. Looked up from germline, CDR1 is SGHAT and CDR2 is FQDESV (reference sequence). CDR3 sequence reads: CASSLTSVEAFF. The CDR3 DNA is TGTGCCAGCAGCTTAACGTCAGTTGAAGCTTTCTTT.

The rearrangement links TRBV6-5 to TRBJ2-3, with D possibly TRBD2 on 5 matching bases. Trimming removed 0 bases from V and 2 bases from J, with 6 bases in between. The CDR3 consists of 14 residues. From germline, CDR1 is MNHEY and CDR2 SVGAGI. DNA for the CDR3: TGTGCCAGCAGTTACTCCCGGGACACAGATACGCAGTATTTT. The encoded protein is CASSYSRDTDTQYF.

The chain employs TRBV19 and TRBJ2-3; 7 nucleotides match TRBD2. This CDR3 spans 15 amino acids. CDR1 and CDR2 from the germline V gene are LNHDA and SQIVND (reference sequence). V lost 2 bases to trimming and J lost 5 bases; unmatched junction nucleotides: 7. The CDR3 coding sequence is TGTGCCAGTAGTATATCTGCGGGAGAGATAGATACGCAGTATTTT. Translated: CASSISAGEIDTQYF.